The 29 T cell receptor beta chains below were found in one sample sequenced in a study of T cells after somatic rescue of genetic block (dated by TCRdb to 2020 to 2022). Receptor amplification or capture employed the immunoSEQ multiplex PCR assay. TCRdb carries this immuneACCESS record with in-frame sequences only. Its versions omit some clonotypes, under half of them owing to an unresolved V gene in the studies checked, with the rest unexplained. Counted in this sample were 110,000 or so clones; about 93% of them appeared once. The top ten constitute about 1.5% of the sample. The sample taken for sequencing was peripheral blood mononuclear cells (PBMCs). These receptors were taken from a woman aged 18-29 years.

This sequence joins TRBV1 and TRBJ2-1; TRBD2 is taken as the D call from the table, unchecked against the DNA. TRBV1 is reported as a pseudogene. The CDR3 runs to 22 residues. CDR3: CTSSARDPGTSGGIDSYNEQFF. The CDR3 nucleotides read TGCACCAGCAGCGCCCGGGATCCCGGGACTAGCGGGGGGATAGACTCCTACAATGAGCAGTTCTTC.

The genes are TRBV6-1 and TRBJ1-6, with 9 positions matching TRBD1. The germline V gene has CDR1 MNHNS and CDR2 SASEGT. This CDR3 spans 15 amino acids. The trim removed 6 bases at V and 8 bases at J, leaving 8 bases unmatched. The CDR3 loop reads CASSIQGAYDSPLHF. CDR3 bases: TGTGCCAGCAGCATACAGGGGGCGTATGATTCACCCCTCCACTTT.

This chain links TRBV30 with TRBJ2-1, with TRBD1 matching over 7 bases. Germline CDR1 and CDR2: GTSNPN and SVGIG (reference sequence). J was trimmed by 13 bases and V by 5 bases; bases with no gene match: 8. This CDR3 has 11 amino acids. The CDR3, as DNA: TGTGCCTGGCGGACAGGCCCCAACCAGTTCTTC. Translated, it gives CAWRTGPNQFF.

The CDR3 DNA is TGTGCCAGCAGCCCAGTTGGGGGGGCTGGCGGCTACACCTTC. It yields the protein CASSPVGGAGGYTF. This sequence joins TRBV7-2 and TRBJ1-2; a possible D gene is TRBD1 (6 bases). CDR1 and CDR2 (germline): SGHTA, FQGNSA. V lost 5 bases, J lost 8 bases, and 18 bases lay in between. The CDR3 covers 14 residues. The whole variable domain, filled in from reference TRBV7-2 and TRBJ1-2, reads GAGVSQSPSNKVTEKGKDVELRCDPISGHTALYWYRQSLGQGLEFLIYFQGNSAPDKSGLPSDRFSAERTGGSVSTLTIQRTQQEDSAVYLCASSPVGGAGGYTFGSGTRLTVV.

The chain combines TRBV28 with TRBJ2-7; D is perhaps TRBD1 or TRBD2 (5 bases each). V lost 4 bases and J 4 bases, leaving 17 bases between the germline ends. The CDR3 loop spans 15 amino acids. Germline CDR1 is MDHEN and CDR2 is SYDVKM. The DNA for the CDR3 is TGTGCCAGCAGTTCCCTGGTTGGGGGTTCTTACGAGCAGTACTTC. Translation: CASSSLVGGSYEQYF.

CDR3 in amino acids: CASSLTRPRGNEKLFF. CDR3 DNA: TGTGCCAGCAGCTTGACCCGACCCCGAGGGAATGAAAAACTGTTTTTT. The gene calls are TRBV5-8 and TRBJ1-4; no reliable D call. Germline CDR1 reads SGHTS; CDR2 reads YDEGEE. The CDR3 loop spans 16 amino acids. Trimming cost V 1 base and J 5 bases, with 15 bases left between them.

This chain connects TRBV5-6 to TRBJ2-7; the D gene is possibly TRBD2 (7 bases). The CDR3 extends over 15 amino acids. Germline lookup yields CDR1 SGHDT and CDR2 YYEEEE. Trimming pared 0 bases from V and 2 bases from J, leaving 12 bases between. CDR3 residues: CASSLGGGGTYEQYF. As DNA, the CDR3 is TGTGCCAGCAGCTTGGGAGGGGGAGGGACCTACGAGCAGTACTTC.

Written as DNA, the CDR3 is TGTGCCTTCCCGGGACCGAGCGCCGGGGAGCTGTTTTTT. This translates into CAFPGPSAGELFF. The genes are TRBV7-9 and TRBJ2-2; D possibly matches TRBD1 or TRBD2 (5 bases each). The CDR3 is 13 residues long. The ends were cut back, 11 bases at V and 6 bases at J, with 16 bases in the middle. Germline CDR1 is SEHNR and CDR2 is FQNEAQ (reference sequence).

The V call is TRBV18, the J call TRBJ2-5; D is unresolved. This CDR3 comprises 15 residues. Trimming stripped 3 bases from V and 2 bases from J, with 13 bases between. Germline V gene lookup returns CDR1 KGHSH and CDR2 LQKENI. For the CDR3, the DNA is TGTGCCAGCTCACCCATACAGAGCCCGCAAGAGACCCAGTACTTC. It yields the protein CASSPIQSPQETQYF.

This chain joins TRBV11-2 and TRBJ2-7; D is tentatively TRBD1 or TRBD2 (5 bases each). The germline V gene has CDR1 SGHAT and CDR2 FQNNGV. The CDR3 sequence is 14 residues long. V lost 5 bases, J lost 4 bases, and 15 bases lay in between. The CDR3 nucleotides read TGTGCCAGCAGCCCTCGTCGGGGCGGGTACGAGCAGTACTTC. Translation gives CASSPRRGGYEQYF.

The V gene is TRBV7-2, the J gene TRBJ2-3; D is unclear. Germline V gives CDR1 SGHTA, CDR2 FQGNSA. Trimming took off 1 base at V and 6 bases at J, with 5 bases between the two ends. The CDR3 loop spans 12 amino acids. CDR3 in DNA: TGTGCCAGCAGCTTAGATTCGGATACGCAGTATTTT. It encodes CASSLDSDTQYF.

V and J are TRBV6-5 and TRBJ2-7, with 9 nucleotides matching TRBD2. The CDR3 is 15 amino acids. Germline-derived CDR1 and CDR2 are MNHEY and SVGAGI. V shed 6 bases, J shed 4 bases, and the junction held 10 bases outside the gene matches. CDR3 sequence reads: CASSRTSGLGYEQYF. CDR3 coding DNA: TGTGCCAGCAGCCGTACTAGCGGGCTCGGGTACGAGCAGTACTTC.

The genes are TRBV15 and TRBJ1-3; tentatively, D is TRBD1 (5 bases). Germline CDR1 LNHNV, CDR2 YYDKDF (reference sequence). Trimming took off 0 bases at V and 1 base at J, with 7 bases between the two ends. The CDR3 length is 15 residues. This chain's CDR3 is CATSRDGGSGNTIYF. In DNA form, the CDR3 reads TGTGCCACCAGCAGAGATGGGGGATCTGGAAACACCATATATTTT. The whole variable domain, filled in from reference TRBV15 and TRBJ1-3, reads DAMVIQNPRYQVTQFGKPVTLSCSQTLNHNVMYWYQQKSSQAPKLLFHYYDKDFNNEADTPDNFQSRRPNTSFCFLDIRSPGLGDTAMYLCATSRDGGSGNTIYFGEGSWLTVV.

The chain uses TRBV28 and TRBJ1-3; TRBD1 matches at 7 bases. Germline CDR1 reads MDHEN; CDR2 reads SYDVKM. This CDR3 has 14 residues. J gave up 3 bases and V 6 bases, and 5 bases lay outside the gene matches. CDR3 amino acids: CASSYGQVGNTIYF. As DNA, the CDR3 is TGTGCCAGCAGCTACGGACAGGTTGGAAACACCATATATTTT.

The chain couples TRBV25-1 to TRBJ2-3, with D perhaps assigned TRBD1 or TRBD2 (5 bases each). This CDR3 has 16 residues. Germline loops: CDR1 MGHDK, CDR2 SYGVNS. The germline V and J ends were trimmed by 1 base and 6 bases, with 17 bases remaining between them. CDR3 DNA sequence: TGTGCCAGCAGTGAATCGAAAGGGTGGGGACGGGATACGCAGTATTTT. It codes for CASSESKGWGRDTQYF.

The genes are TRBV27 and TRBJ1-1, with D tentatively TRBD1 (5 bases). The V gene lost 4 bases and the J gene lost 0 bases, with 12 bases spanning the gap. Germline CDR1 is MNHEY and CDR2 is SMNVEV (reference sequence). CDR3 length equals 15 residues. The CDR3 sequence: CASSSRQTLNTEAFF. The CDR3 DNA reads TGTGCCAGCAGTTCCAGACAGACCCTGAACACTGAAGCTTTCTTT.

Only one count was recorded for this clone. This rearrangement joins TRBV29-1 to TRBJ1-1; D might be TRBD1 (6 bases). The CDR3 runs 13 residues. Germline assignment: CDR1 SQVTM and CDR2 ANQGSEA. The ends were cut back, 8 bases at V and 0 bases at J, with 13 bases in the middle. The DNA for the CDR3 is TGCAGCAGCTGGACAGAATTGAACACTGAAGCTTTCTTT. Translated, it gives CSSWTELNTEAFF.

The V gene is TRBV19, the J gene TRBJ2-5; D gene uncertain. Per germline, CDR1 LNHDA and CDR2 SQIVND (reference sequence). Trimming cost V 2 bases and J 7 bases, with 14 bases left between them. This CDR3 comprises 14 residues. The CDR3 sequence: CASSIIEGVRTQYF. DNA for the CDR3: TGTGCCAGTAGTATAATAGAAGGAGTAAGGACCCAGTACTTC.

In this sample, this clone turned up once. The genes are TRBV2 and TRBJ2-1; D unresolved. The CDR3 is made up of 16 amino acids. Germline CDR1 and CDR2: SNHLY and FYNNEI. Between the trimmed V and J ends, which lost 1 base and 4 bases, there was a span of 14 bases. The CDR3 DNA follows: TGTGCCAGCAGTGAAGAAGGTTTAGGCCATTACAATGAGCAGTTCTTC. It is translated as CASSEEGLGHYNEQFF.

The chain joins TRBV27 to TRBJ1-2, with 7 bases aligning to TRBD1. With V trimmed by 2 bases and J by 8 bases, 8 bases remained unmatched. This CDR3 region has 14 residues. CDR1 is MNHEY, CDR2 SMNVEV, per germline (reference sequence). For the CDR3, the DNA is TGTGCCAGCAGTTTAGACAGGGCCTTTCGGGGCTACACCTTC. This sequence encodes CASSLDRAFRGYTF.

The CDR3 spells CASTLLPTGWTEAFF. DNA for the CDR3: TGTGCCAGCACCCTATTACCGACAGGCTGGACTGAAGCTTTCTTT. V usage is TRBV28 and J usage is TRBJ1-1; possibly TRBD1 for D (6 bases). Germline assignment: CDR1 MDHEN and CDR2 SYDVKM. There are 15 residues in the CDR3. V was shortened by 7 bases and J by 5 bases, with 20 bases between the two germline ends.

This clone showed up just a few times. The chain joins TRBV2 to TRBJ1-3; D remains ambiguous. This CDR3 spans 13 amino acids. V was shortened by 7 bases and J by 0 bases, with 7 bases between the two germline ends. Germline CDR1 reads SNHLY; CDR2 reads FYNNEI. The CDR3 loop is CASTMSSGNTIYF. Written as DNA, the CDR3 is TGTGCCAGCACCATGAGCTCTGGAAACACCATATATTTT. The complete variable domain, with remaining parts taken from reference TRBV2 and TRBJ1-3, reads EPEVTQTPSHQVTQMGQEVILRCVPISNHLYFYWYRQILGQKVEFLVSFYNNEISEKSEIFDDQFSVERPDGSNFTLKIRSTKLEDSAMYFCASTMSSGNTIYFGEGSWLTVV.

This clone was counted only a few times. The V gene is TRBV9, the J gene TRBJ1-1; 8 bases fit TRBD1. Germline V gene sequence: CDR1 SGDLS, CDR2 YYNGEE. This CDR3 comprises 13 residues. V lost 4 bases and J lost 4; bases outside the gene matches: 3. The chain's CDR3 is CASSYTGGTEAFF. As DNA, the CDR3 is TGTGCCAGCAGCTATACAGGGGGCACTGAAGCTTTCTTT.

The CDR3 nucleotides read TGTGCCAGCAGCGAGGATTCAGGACCGACCAGACTCTATGGCTACACCTTC. As protein: CASSEDSGPTRLYGYTF. The chain combines TRBV7-9 with TRBJ1-2; D is ambiguous. This CDR3 comprises 17 residues. CDR1 is SEHNR and CDR2 is FQNEAQ in the germline V gene (reference sequence). Deletions cut 5 bases from V and 4 bases from J, with 23 bases between.

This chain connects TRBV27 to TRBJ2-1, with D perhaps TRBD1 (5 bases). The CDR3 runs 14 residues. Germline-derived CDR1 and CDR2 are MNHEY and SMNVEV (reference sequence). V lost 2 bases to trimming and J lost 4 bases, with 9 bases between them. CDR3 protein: CASSLRGRYNEQFF. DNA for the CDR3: TGTGCCAGCAGTTTAAGGGGAAGATACAATGAGCAGTTCTTC.

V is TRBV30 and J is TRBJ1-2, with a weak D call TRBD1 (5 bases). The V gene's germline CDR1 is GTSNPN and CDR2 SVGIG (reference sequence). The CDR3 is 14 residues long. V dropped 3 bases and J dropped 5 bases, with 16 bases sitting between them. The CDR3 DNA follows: TGTGCCTGGAGGGCGGCAGGGTTGAGGTATGGCTACACCTTC. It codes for CAWRAAGLRYGYTF.

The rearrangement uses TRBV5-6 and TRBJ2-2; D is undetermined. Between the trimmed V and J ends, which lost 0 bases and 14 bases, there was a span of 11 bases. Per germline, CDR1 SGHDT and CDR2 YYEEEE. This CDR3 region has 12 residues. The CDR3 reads CASSLGSPPLFF. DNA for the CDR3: TGTGCCAGCAGCTTGGGCAGCCCACCCCTGTTTTTT.

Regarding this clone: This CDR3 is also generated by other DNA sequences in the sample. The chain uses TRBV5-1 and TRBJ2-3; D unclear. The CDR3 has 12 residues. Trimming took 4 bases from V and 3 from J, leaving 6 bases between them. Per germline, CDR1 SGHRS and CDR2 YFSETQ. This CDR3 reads CASSLLTDTQYF. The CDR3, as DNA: TGCGCCAGCAGCCTTTTAACAGATACGCAGTATTTT.

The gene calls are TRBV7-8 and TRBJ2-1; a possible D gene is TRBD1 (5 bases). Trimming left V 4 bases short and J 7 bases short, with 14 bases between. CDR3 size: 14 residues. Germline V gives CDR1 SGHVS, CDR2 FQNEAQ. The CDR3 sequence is CASSWAPAGNEQFF. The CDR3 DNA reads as TGTGCCAGCAGCTGGGCTCCGGCAGGGAATGAGCAGTTCTTC.